These 10 T cell receptor beta chains share one sample of origin, sequenced in a study of cytotoxic CD8 clonotypes in ibrutinib-treated CLL. Some clones are missing from TCRdb's copy, which holds only in-frame ones; the method was immunoSEQ multiplex PCR. The sample has 200,000 to 250,000 clones; just over 70% are singletons. Sequences were derived from PBMCs, sampled after 12 months of ibrutinib treatment. These receptor sequences come from a human donor with chronic lymphocytic leukemia.

J is TRBJ1-1 and V is TRBV11-1; D may be TRBD1 (5 bases). V dropped 2 bases and J dropped 2 bases, with 12 bases sitting between them. Germline V gene data show CDR1 as SGHAT and CDR2 as FQDESV (reference sequence). The CDR3 has 15 amino acids. CDR3 protein: CASSLQGAGNTEAFF. In DNA form, the CDR3 reads TGTGCCAGCAGCTTACAGGGAGCGGGAAACACTGAAGCTTTCTTT.

The rearrangement joins TRBV27 to TRBJ2-1; 8 nucleotides line up with TRBD2. CDR1 and CDR2 (germline): MNHEY, SMNVEV (reference sequence). The CDR3 length is 16 residues. Losses at the gene ends were 5 bases for V and 3 bases for J; bases not matched to a gene: 9. CDR3 sequence (DNA): TGTGCCAGCAGTCCCCTAGGAGCGGGGGTCTACAATGAGCAGTTCTTC. It codes for CASSPLGAGVYNEQFF.

V and J are TRBV19 and TRBJ2-3; D unclear. The ends were cut back, 8 bases at V and 3 bases at J, with 9 bases in the middle. The CDR3 is 12 amino acids. Germline lookup yields CDR1 LNHDA and CDR2 SQIVND (reference sequence). The CDR3: CASQSRTDTQYF. CDR3 DNA: TGTGCCAGTCAGTCTAGGACAGATACGCAGTATTTT.

This rearrangement joins TRBV11-1 to TRBJ1-5, with a weak D call TRBD1 (5 bases). Per germline, CDR1 SGHAT and CDR2 FQDESV (reference sequence). CDR3 length equals 13 residues. V dropped 4 bases and J dropped 4 bases, with 8 bases sitting between them. The CDR3 loop is CASSSTDNQPQHF. The CDR3 coding sequence is TGTGCCAGCAGCTCGACAGATAATCAGCCCCAGCATTTT.

As to this clone: Within the sample, other DNA sequences also encode this same CDR3. The rearrangement joins TRBV6-5 to TRBJ1-3; D may be TRBD1 (5 bases). Germline values: CDR1 MNHEY, CDR2 SVGAGI. The CDR3 length is 14 residues. V lost 0 bases to trimming and J lost 2 bases, with 5 bases between them. The CDR3 DNA follows: TGTGCCAGCAGTTACTCGGGGGCTGGAAACACCATATATTTT. This translates into CASSYSGAGNTIYF.

This sequence joins TRBV28 and TRBJ2-7; D gene uncertain. Germline CDR1 MDHEN, CDR2 SYDVKM. The CDR3 sequence is 12 residues long. V was cut by 4 bases and J by 7 bases, with 11 bases left in between. The CDR3 sequence: CASSSSYGEQYF. The DNA for the CDR3 is TGTGCCAGCAGTTCCTCCTATGGGGAGCAGTACTTC.

The chain has TRBV11-2 and TRBJ2-7; tentative D call: TRBD1 (6 bases). The ends were cut back, 1 base at V and 4 bases at J, with 20 bases in the middle. Germline V lookup: CDR1 SGHAT, CDR2 FQNNGV. The CDR3 runs 17 residues. The CDR3 DNA reads TGTGCCAGCAGCTTAGTGGGGAGAGACAGTCAGGGGTACGAGCAGTACTTC. Residues: CASSLVGRDSQGYEQYF.

The chain is built from TRBV4-2 and TRBJ2-3; D possibly corresponds to TRBD1 (7 bases). The V end lost 0 bases, the J end lost 10 bases, and 14 bases lay between the germline ends. The CDR3 length is 14 residues. The V gene's germline CDR1 is LGHNA and CDR2 YNFKEQ. CDR3 amino acids: CASSQEGGGGAQYF. The CDR3 DNA reads TGTGCCAGCAGCCAAGAAGGGGGCGGAGGGGCGCAGTATTTT.

This chain connects TRBV18 to TRBJ1-1; D gene unclear. The CDR3 loop spans 17 amino acids. V was trimmed by 6 bases and J by 1 base, leaving 21 bases between them. The germline gives CDR1 KGHSH, CDR2 LQKENI. Here the CDR3 DNA reads TGTGCCAGCTCTCGCCGGGAGGGCCCTTCTTCGAACACTGAAGCTTTCTTT. Amino acids: CASSRREGPSSNTEAFF.

This clone showed up just a few times. V usage is TRBV6-1 and J usage is TRBJ1-2, with a weak D call TRBD1 (6 bases). The CDR3 has 14 residues. V shed 5 bases and J shed 0 bases, with 10 bases lying between them. Germline V gives CDR1 MNHNS, CDR2 SASEGT. The CDR3 loop is CASSYQGTNYGYTF. Written as DNA, the CDR3 is TGTGCCAGCAGTTATCAGGGGACTAACTATGGCTACACCTTC.